The 26 T cell receptor beta chains below all came from one sample that was sequenced in a study of cytomegalovirus exposure and HLA in healthy donors. Profiling relied on immunoSEQ multiplex PCR, and the TCRdb table lists in-frame clones only, not all of them. The sample has around 220,000 clones, around nine tenths seen once; the top ten hold about 2.7%. The sequenced sample consisted of PBMCs. The receptor set was obtained from a woman aged 18-35 years in good health and CMV-seronegative.

This sequence joins TRBV5-1 and TRBJ2-5, with 8 bases fitting TRBD1. The CDR3 extends over 15 amino acids. Germline loops: CDR1 SGHRS, CDR2 YFSETQ. V shed 3 bases, J shed 4 bases, and the junction held 8 bases outside the gene matches. Here the CDR3 reads CASSSGTGLSETQYF. DNA for the CDR3: TGCGCCAGCAGCTCCGGGACAGGATTGTCAGAGACCCAGTACTTC.

As for this clone: Relative to the germline gene, one junction end is altered; a read error may explain this. The CDR3 nucleotides are TGTGCTAGCAGCTGGAATGCGGGGGAGACCCAGTACTTC. Its protein product is CASSWNAGETQYF. V and J are TRBV7-7 and TRBJ2-5, with D maybe TRBD2 (6 bases). Germline V gives CDR1 SSHAT, CDR2 FNYEAQ (reference sequence). This CDR3 is built from 13 residues.

The chain is built from TRBV5-1 and TRBJ2-7; 12 bases are a match to TRBD2. The J segment lost 3 bases and the V segment lost 7 bases, leaving 11 bases of the junction unmatched. Germline CDR1 SGHRS, CDR2 YFSETQ. CDR3 length: 16 residues. Here the CDR3 DNA reads TGCGCCAGCGGCCTCGGGACTAGCGGGTCCCTCTACGAGCAGTACTTC. This encodes CASGLGTSGSLYEQYF.

There are a few counts of this clone. The chain employs TRBV29-1 and TRBJ2-2, with a tentative D call TRBD2 (5 bases). The germline CDR1 and CDR2 sequences are SQVTM and ANQGSEA. CDR3 length equals 10 residues. As DNA, the CDR3 is TGCAGTGGAGGAACCGGGGAGCTGTTTTTT. Protein: CSGGTGELFF.

This rearrangement joins TRBV9 to TRBJ2-5; the D is unclear. This CDR3 contains 14 residues. Germline V gene lookup returns CDR1 SGDLS and CDR2 YYNGEE. Trimming pared 4 bases from V and 5 bases from J, leaving 15 bases between. CDR3 nucleotide sequence: TGTGCCAGCAGCACCCGTGGGTCCGGGGAGACCCAGTACTTC. It encodes CASSTRGSGETQYF.

The chain is built from TRBV29-1 and TRBJ2-7, with 11 bases lining up with TRBD2. Germline CDR1 SQVTM, CDR2 ANQGSEA. The trim removed 6 bases at V and 3 bases at J, leaving 13 bases unmatched. There are 16 residues in the CDR3. The CDR3 sequence: CSVLGTSGDRGYEQYF. Here the CDR3 DNA reads TGCAGCGTCCTAGGGACTAGCGGAGATAGGGGCTACGAGCAGTACTTC.

The gene calls are TRBV5-4 and TRBJ2-7; D might be TRBD1 (6 bases). Germline V gene data show CDR1 as SGHNT and CDR2 as YYREEE (reference sequence). The CDR3 runs to 13 residues. The V gene lost 3 bases and the J gene lost 1 base, with 8 bases spanning the gap. CDR3 residues: CASSYGTSYEQYF. DNA of the CDR3: TGTGCCAGCAGCTATGGGACATCCTACGAGCAGTACTTC.

The gene calls are TRBV20-1 and TRBJ1-1, with TRBD1 matching over 7 bases. The V and J ends lost 5 bases and 7 bases, in that order; junction bases with no gene match: 4. Germline CDR1 and CDR2: DFQATT and SNEGSKA (reference sequence). This CDR3 is 11 amino acids long. For the CDR3, the DNA is TGCAGTGCTCCCCGACAGGGTGAAGCTTTCTTT. This translates into CSAPRQGEAFF.

The chain combines TRBV6-6 with TRBJ1-5; D gene ambiguous. This CDR3 region has 14 residues. V was cut by 2 bases and J by 11 bases, with 16 bases left in between. The germline CDR1 and CDR2 sequences are MNHNY and SVGAGI (reference sequence). The CDR3 protein is CASSYRETSDAQHF. Written as DNA, the CDR3 is TGTGCCAGCAGTTACAGGGAGACCTCGGACGCCCAGCATTTT.

This clone was seen more than once but under ten times. V gene TRBV25-1 combines with J gene TRBJ2-7; tentatively, D is TRBD2 (6 bases). The CDR3 totals 13 residues. Trimming stripped 2 bases from V and 3 bases from J, with 8 bases between. CDR1 is MGHDK, CDR2 SYGVNS, per germline. CDR3 nucleotide sequence: TGTGCCAGCAGTGAACCGGGACTCTACGAGCAGTACTTC. This codes for CASSEPGLYEQYF.

This clone was counted a single time. The chain couples TRBV29-1 to TRBJ1-1; 7 bases align to TRBD1. The CDR3 covers 13 residues. The V and J ends lost 7 bases and 3 bases, in that order; junction bases with no gene match: 8. CDR1 and CDR2 from the germline V gene are SQVTM and ANQGSEA. Written as DNA, the CDR3 is TGCAGCGCCGACAGGGCAATGGACACTGAAGCTTTCTTT. This encodes CSADRAMDTEAFF.

The rearrangement links TRBV7-9 to TRBJ2-7, with a tentative D call TRBD2 (5 bases). CDR3 length equals 13 residues. The germline V gene has CDR1 SEHNR and CDR2 FQNEAQ (reference sequence). The germline V and J ends were trimmed by 5 bases and 2 bases, with 10 bases remaining between them. DNA for the CDR3: TGTGCCAGCAGCACAACCGGGACCTACGAGCAGTACTTC. Amino acids: CASSTTGTYEQYF.

V is TRBV5-1 and J is TRBJ2-7; the D gene is possibly TRBD1 (6 bases). Germline values: CDR1 SGHRS, CDR2 YFSETQ. Trimming left V 0 bases short and J 3 bases short, with 13 bases between. This CDR3 is built from 15 residues. CDR3 in DNA: TGCGCCAGCAGCTTGGAACAGGGAATGGTCTACGAGCAGTACTTC. It is translated as CASSLEQGMVYEQYF.

V gene TRBV23-1 combines with J gene TRBJ2-7, with D possibly being TRBD1 (6 bases). TRBV23-1 is annotated as an ORF whose role is uncertain. V was trimmed by 2 bases and J by 0 bases, leaving 17 bases between them. The CDR3 consists of 17 residues. CDR3 sequence reads: CASSQDQGPCDSYEQYF. In DNA form, the CDR3 reads TGCGCCAGCAGTCAAGACCAGGGGCCCTGCGACTCCTACGAGCAGTACTTC.

The V and J genes are TRBV13 and TRBJ2-7; D call uncertain. The CDR3 consists of 14 residues. With 2 bases removed from V and 3 bases from J, the gap between germline ends came to 11 bases. CDR1 and CDR2 (germline): PRHDT, FYEKMQ (reference sequence). In DNA, the CDR3 is TGTGCCAGCAGCTTAAACAAGCGAAACTACGAGCAGTACTTC. As protein: CASSLNKRNYEQYF.

The chain links TRBV5-1 to TRBJ2-2, with D unresolved. V lost 1 base, J lost 2 bases, and 12 bases lay in between. CDR1 is SGHRS, CDR2 YFSETQ, per germline. This CDR3 region has 16 residues. As DNA, the CDR3 is TGCGCCAGCAGCTTGTTATCTATCTTTAACACCGGGGAGCTGTTTTTT. Protein: CASSLLSIFNTGELFF. Full variable domain (rest looked up from reference TRBV5-1 and TRBJ2-2): KAGVTQTPRYLIKTRGQQVTLSCSPISGHRSVSWYQQTPGQGLQFLFEYFSETQRNKGNFPGRFSGRQFSNSRSEMNVSTLELGDSALYLCASSLLSIFNTGELFFGEGSRLTVL.

The table lists this clone with a few counts. This rearrangement joins TRBV4-2 to TRBJ2-1; D perhaps matches TRBD1 (6 bases). Germline-derived CDR1 and CDR2 are LGHNA and YNFKEQ. The CDR3 is 15 residues long. V lost 4 bases and J 9 bases, leaving 19 bases between the germline ends. CDR3: CASSPPRDTSSEQFF. CDR3 bases: TGTGCCAGCAGCCCTCCGAGGGACACCTCCAGTGAGCAGTTCTTC.

The rearrangement links TRBV14 to TRBJ2-1; 12 positions match TRBD2. Losses at the gene ends were 4 bases for V and 0 bases for J; bases not matched to a gene: 10. In germline, CDR1 is SGHDN, CDR2 FVKESK. This CDR3 contains 19 residues. The CDR3 here is CASSPVPGLAGASYNEQFF. The CDR3 nucleotides read TGTGCCAGCAGCCCTGTCCCGGGACTAGCGGGCGCCTCCTACAATGAGCAGTTCTTC.

This chain links TRBV14 with TRBJ1-1, with 10 bases fitting TRBD1. This CDR3 has 21 amino acids. V trimming: 2 bases; J trimming: 1 base; junction bases outside the gene matches: 19. The V gene's germline CDR1 is SGHDN and CDR2 FVKESK. The CDR3 sequence is CASSQRAFGTGVISRNTEAFF. In DNA, the CDR3 is TGTGCCAGCAGCCAAAGAGCCTTCGGGACAGGGGTAATTTCAAGGAACACTGAAGCTTTCTTT.

This chain joins TRBV2 and TRBJ1-1, with unresolved D. The CDR3 is made up of 14 amino acids. V shed 4 bases and J shed 0 bases, with 9 bases lying between them. The germline gives CDR1 SNHLY, CDR2 FYNNEI. The CDR3 loop reads CASSATPMNTEAFF. The CDR3 DNA follows: TGTGCCAGCAGTGCAACACCCATGAACACTGAAGCTTTCTTT.

The chain couples TRBV2 to TRBJ2-1, with 7 bases lining up with TRBD2. The CDR3 length is 15 residues. The germline CDR1 and CDR2 sequences are SNHLY and FYNNEI. V dropped 6 bases and J dropped 3; count of bases not matched to a gene: 8. CDR3 sequence reads: CASSYASGNYNEQFF. The DNA for the CDR3 is TGTGCCAGCAGCTATGCTAGCGGCAACTACAATGAGCAGTTCTTC.

J is TRBJ2-7 and V is TRBV29-1; 8 nucleotides match TRBD1. Germline assignment: CDR1 SQVTM and CDR2 ANQGSEA. Losses at the gene ends were 5 bases for V and 1 base for J; bases not matched to a gene: 7. This CDR3 has 14 amino acids. For the CDR3, the DNA is TGCAGCGTTTATGAAGGACAGGGATCCTACGAGCAGTACTTC. It yields the protein CSVYEGQGSYEQYF.

The chain uses TRBV13 and TRBJ2-7, with 12 bases identical to TRBD2. With V trimmed by 5 bases and J by 11 bases, 7 bases remained unmatched. The CDR3 extends over 13 amino acids. Germline V gene lookup returns CDR1 PRHDT and CDR2 FYEKMQ (reference sequence). DNA of the CDR3: TGTGCCAGCAGCGATCGGACTAGCGGGAAAAAGTACTTC. Translated: CASSDRTSGKKYF.

The V and J genes are TRBV2 and TRBJ2-5, with 9 bases fitting TRBD1. The J segment lost 1 base and the V segment lost 5 bases, leaving 2 bases of the junction unmatched. This CDR3 is 14 amino acids long. The germline gives CDR1 SNHLY, CDR2 FYNNEI. The CDR3 DNA reads as TGTGCCAGCAGTCCGACAGGGGGCCAAGAGACCCAGTACTTC. Translated, it gives CASSPTGGQETQYF. The whole variable domain, remainder taken from reference TRBV2 and TRBJ2-5, is EPEVTQTPSHQVTQMGQEVILRCVPISNHLYFYWYRQILGQKVEFLVSFYNNEISEKSEIFDDQFSVERPDGSNFTLKIRSTKLEDSAMYFCASSPTGGQETQYFGPGTRLLVL.

The rearrangement links TRBV28 to TRBJ1-1; no firm D call. This CDR3 is 15 amino acids long. The germline CDR1 and CDR2 sequences are MDHEN and SYDVKM. Trimming removed 3 bases from V and 0 bases from J, with 11 bases in between. CDR3 nucleotides: TGTGCCAGCAGTTTCCCCGCAGTCATGAACACTGAAGCTTTCTTT. Protein product: CASSFPAVMNTEAFF.

The chain uses TRBV5-1 and TRBJ2-2, with D hard to call. CDR1 and CDR2 from the germline V gene are SGHRS and YFSETQ. CDR3 length: 14 amino acids. V gave up 0 bases and J gave up 5 bases, with 8 bases separating them. The CDR3 region has the DNA TGCGCCAGCAGCTTGGCCCAGACAACCGGGGAGCTGTTTTTT. This sequence encodes CASSLAQTTGELFF.